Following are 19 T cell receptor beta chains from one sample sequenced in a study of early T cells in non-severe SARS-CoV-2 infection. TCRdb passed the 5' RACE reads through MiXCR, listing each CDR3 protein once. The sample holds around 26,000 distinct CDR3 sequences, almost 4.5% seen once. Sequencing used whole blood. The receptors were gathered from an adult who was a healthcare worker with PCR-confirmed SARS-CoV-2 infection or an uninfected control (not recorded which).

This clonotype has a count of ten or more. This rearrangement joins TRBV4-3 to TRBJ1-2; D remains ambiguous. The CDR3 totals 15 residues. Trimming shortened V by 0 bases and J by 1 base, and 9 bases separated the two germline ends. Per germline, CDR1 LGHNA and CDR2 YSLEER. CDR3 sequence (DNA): TGCGCCAGCAGCCAAGATCACGGTTTTAACTATGGCTACACCTTC. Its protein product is CASSQDHGFNYGYTF.

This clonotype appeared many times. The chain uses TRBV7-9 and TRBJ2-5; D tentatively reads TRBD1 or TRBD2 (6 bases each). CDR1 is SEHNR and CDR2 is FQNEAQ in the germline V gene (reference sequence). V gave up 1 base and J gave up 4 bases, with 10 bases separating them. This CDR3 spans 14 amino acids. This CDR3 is CASSLERGRETQYF. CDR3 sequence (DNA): TGTGCCAGCAGCTTAGAACGGGGGCGAGAGACCCAGTACTTC. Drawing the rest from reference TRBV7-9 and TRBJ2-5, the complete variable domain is DTGVSQNPRHKITKRGQNVTFRCDPISEHNRLYWYRQTLGQGPEFLTYFQNEAQLEKSRLLSDRFSAERPKGSFSTLEIQRTEQGDSAMYLCASSLERGRETQYFGPGTRLLVL.

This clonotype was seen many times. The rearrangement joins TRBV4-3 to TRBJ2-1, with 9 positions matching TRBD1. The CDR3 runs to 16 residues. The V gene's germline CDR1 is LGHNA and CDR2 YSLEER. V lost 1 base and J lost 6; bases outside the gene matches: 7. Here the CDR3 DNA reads TGCGCCAGCAGCCAAGGGGTAGGGACAGGGAGCAATGAGCAGTTCTTC. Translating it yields CASSQGVGTGSNEQFF.

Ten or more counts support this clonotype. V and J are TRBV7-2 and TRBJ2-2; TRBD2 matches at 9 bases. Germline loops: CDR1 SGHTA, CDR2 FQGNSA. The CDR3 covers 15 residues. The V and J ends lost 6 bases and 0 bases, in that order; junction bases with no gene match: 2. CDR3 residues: CASRLAGPNTGELFF. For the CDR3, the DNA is TGTGCCAGCAGGCTAGCGGGGCCGAACACCGGGGAGCTGTTTTTT.

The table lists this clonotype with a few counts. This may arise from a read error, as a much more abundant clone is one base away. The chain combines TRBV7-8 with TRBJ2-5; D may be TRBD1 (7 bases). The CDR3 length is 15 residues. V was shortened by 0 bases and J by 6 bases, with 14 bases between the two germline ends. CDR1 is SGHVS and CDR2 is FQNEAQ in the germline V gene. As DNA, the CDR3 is TGTGCCAGCAGCTTAGCACGGGCAGGGGGGCAGACCCAGTACTTC. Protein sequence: CASSLARAGGQTQYF.

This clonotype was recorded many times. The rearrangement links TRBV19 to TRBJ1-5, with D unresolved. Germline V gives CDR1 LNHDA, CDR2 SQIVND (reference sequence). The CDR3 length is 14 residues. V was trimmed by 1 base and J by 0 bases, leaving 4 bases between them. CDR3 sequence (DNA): TGTGCCAGTAGTATAGGAACTAGCAATCAGCCCCAGCATTTT. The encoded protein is CASSIGTSNQPQHF.

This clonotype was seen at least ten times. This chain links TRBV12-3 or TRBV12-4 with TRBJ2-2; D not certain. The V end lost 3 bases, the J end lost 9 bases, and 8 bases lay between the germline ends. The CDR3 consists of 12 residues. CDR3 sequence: CASSFWARELFF. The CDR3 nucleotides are TGTGCCAGCAGTTTCTGGGCTCGGGAGCTGTTTTTT.

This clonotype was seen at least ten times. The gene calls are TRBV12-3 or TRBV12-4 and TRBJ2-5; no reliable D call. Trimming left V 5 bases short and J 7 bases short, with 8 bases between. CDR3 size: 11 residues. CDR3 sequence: CASSPTGTQYF. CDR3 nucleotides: TGTGCCAGCAGTCCCACCGGGACCCAGTACTTC.

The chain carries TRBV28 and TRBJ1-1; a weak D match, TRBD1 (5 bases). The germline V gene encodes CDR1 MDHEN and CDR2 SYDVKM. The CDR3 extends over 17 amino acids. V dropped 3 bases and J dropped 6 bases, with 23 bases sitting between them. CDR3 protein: CASSLGPTVKVASEAFF. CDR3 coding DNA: TGTGCCAGCAGTTTGGGCCCGACAGTCAAGGTTGCGTCTGAAGCTTTCTTT.

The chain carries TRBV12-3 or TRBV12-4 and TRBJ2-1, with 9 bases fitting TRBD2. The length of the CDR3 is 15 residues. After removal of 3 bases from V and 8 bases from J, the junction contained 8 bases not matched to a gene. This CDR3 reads CASSFSGGETDEQFF. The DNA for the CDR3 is TGTGCCAGCAGTTTTAGCGGGGGTGAGACGGATGAGCAGTTCTTC.

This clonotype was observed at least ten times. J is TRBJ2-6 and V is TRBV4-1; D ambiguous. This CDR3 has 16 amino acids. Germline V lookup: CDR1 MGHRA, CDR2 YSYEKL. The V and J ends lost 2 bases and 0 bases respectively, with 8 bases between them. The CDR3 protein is CASSQPLSSGANVLTF. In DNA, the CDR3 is TGCGCCAGCAGCCAACCACTCTCCTCTGGGGCCAACGTCCTGACTTTC.

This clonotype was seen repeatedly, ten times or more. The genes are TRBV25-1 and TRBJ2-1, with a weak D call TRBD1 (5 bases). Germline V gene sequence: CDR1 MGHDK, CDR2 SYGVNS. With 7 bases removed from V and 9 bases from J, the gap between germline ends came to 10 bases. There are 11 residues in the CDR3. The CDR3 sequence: CASIRGPEQFF. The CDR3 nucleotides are TGTGCCAGCATTAGGGGTCCTGAGCAGTTCTTC. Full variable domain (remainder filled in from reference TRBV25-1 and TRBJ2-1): EADIYQTPRYLVIGTGKKITLECSQTMGHDKMYWYQQDPGMELHLIHYSYGVNSTEKGDLSSESTVSRIRTEHFPLTLESARPSHTSQYLCASIRGPEQFFGPGTRLTVL.

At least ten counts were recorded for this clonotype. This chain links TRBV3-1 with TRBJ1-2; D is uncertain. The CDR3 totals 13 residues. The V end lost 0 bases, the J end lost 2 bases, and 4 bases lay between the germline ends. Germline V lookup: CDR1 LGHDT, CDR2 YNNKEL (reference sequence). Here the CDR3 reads CASSQDANYGYTF. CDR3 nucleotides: TGTGCCAGCAGCCAAGATGCAAACTATGGCTACACCTTC.

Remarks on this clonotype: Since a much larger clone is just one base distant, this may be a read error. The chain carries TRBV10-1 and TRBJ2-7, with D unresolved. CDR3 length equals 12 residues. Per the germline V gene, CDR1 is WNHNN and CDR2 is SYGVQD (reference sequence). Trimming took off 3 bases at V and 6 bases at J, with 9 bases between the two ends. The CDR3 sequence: CASSDTPSEQYF. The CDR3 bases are TGCGCCAGCAGTGATACCCCAAGCGAGCAGTACTTC.

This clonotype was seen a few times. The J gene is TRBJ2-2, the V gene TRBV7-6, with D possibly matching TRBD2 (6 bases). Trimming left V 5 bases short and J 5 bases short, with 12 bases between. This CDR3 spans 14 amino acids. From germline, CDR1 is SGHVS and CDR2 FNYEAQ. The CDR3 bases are TGTGCCAGCAGCGCATCTGGGGGGACCGGGGAGCTGTTTTTT. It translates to CASSASGGTGELFF.

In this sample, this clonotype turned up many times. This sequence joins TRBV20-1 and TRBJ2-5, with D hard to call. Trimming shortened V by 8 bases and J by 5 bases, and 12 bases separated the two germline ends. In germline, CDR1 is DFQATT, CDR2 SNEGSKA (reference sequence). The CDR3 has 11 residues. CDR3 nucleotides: TGCAGTAGCTTCGATAAGGAGACCCAGTACTTC. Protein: CSSFDKETQYF.

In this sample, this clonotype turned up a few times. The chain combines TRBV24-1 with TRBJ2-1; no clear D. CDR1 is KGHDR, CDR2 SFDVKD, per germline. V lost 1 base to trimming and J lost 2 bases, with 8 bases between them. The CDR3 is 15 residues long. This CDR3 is CATSDFRVAYNEQFF. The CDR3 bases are TGTGCCACCAGTGATTTTAGGGTTGCCTACAATGAGCAGTTCTTC.

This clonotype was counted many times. The CDR3 loop reads CASSEIGGRGELFF. The CDR3 DNA reads TGTGCCAGCAGTGAAATCGGGGGACGCGGGGAGCTGTTTTTT. J is TRBJ2-2 and V is TRBV6-1, with a tentative D call TRBD2 (6 bases). The V gene lost 2 bases and the J gene lost 7 bases, with 11 bases spanning the gap. Germline-derived CDR1 and CDR2 are MNHNS and SASEGT. The CDR3 covers 14 residues.

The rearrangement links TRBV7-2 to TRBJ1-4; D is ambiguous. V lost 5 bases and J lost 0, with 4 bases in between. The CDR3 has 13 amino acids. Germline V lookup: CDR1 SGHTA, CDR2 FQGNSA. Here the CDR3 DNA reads TGTGCCAGCAGCCTTGCAACTAATGAAAAACTGTTTTTT. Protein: CASSLATNEKLFF.